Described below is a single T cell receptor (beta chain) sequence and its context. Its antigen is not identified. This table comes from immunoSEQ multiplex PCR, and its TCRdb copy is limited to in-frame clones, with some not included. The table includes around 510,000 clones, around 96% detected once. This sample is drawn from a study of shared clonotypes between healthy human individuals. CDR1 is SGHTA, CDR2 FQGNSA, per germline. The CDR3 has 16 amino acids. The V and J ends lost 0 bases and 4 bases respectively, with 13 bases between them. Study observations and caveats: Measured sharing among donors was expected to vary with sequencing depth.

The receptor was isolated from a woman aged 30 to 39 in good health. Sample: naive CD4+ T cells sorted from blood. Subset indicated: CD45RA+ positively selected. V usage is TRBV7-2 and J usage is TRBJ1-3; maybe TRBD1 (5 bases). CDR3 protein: CASSLAPAGPGNTIYF. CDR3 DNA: TGTGCCAGCAGCTTAGCGCCCGCGGGGCCCGGAAACACCATATATTTT.